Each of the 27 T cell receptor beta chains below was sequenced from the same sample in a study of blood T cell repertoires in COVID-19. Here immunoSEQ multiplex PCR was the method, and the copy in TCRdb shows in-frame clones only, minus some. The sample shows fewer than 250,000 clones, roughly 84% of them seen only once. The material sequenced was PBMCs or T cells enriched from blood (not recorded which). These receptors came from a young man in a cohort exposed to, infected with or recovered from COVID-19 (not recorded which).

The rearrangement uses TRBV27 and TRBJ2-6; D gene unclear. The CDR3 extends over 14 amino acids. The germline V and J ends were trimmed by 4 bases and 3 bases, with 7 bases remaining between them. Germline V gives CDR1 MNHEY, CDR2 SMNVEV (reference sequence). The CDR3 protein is CASSYFGGANVLTF. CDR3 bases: TGTGCCAGCAGTTATTTCGGTGGGGCCAACGTCCTGACTTTC.

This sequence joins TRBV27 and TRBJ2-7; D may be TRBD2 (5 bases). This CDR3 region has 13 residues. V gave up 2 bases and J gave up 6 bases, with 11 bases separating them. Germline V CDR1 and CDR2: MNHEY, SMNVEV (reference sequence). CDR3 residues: CASSLGKRGEQYF. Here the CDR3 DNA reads TGTGCCAGCAGTTTAGGGAAACGGGGCGAGCAGTACTTC.

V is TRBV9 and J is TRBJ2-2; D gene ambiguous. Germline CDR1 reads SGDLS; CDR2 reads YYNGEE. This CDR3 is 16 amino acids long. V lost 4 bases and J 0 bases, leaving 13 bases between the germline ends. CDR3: CASSPSGTANTGELFF. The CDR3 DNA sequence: TGTGCCAGCAGCCCATCTGGTACAGCGAACACCGGGGAGCTGTTTTTT.

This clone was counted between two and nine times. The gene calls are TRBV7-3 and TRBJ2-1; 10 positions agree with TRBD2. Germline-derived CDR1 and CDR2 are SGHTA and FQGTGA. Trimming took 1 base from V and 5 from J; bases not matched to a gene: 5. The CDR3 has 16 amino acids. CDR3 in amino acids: CASSLRLAGLDNEQFF. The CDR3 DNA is TGTGCCAGCAGCTTAAGACTAGCGGGTTTAGACAATGAGCAGTTCTTC. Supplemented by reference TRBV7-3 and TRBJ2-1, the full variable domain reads GAGVSQTPSNKVTEKGKYVELRCDPISGHTALYWYRQSLGQGPEFLIYFQGTGAADDSGLPNDRFFAVRPEGSVSTLKIQRTERGDSAVYLCASSLRLAGLDNEQFFGPGTRLTVL.

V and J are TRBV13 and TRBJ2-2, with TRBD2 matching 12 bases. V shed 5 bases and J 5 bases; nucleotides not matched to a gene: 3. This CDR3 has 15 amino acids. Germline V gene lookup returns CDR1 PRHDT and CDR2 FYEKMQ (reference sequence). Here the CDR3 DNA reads TGTGCCAGCAGCCCTAGCGGGAGGGGGACCGGGGAGCTGTTTTTT. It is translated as CASSPSGRGTGELFF.

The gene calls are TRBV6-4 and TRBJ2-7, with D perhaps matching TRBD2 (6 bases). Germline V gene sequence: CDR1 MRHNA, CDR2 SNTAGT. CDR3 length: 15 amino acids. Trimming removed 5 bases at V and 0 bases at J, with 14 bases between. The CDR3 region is CASSLYSTSSYEQYF. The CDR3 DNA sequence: TGTGCCAGCAGTTTATACTCGACTAGCTCCTACGAGCAGTACTTC.

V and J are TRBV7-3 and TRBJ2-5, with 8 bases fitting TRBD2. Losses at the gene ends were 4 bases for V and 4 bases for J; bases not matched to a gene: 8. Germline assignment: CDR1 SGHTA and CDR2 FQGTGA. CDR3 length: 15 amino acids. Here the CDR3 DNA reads TGTGCCAGCAGCTCGGGCGGCGGGAGGACAGAGACCCAGTACTTC. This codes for CASSSGGGRTETQYF.

CDR3 region: CASSLGLTPGTSGYEQYF. The CDR3 DNA sequence: TGTGCCAGCAGCTTAGGCCTTACCCCGGGGACTAGCGGCTACGAGCAGTACTTC. The chain employs TRBV13 and TRBJ2-7, with 11 nucleotides matching TRBD2. The CDR3 runs to 18 residues. V lost 0 bases to trimming and J lost 3 bases; unmatched junction nucleotides: 10. The germline V gene has CDR1 PRHDT and CDR2 FYEKMQ (reference sequence).

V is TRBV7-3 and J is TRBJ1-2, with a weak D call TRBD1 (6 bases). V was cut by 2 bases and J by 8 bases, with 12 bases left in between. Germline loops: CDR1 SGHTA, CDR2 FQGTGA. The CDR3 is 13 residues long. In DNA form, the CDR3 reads TGTGCCAGCAGCTTAGGTCAGGGGCTAGGCTACACCTTC. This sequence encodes CASSLGQGLGYTF. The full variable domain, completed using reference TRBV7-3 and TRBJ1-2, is GAGVSQTPSNKVTEKGKYVELRCDPISGHTALYWYRQSLGQGPEFLIYFQGTGAADDSGLPNDRFFAVRPEGSVSTLKIQRTERGDSAVYLCASSLGQGLGYTFGSGTRLTVV.

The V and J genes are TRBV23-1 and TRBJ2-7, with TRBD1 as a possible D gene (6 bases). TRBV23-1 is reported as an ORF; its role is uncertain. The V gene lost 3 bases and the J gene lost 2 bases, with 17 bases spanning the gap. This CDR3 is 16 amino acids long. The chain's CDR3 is CASSHQRDGQTYEQYF. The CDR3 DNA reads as TGCGCCAGCAGTCACCAACGGGACGGACAGACCTACGAGCAGTACTTC.

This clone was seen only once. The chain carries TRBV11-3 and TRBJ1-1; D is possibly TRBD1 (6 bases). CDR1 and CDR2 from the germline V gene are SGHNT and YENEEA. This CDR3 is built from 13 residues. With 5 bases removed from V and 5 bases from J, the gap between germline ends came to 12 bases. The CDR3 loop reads CASSRGGGTEAFF. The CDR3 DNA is TGTGCCAGCAGCCGGGGAGGGGGTACTGAAGCTTTCTTT.

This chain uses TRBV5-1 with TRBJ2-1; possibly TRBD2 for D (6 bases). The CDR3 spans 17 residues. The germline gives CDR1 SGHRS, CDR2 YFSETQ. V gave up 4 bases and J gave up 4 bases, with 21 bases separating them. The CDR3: CASSPGVGRDTYNEQFF. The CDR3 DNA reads TGCGCCAGCAGCCCGGGAGTAGGCCGAGACACGTACAATGAGCAGTTCTTC.

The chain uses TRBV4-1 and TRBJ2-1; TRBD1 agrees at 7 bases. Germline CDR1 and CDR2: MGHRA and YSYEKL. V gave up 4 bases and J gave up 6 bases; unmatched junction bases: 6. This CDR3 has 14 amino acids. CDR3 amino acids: CASSREGQTNEQFF. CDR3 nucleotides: TGCGCCAGCAGCCGAGAGGGACAGACCAATGAGCAGTTCTTC.

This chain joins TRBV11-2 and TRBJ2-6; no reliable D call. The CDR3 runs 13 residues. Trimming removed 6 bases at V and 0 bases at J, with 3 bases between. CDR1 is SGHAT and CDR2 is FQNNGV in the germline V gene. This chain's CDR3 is CASSLSGANVLTF. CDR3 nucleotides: TGTGCCAGCAGTCTCTCTGGGGCCAACGTCCTGACTTTC.

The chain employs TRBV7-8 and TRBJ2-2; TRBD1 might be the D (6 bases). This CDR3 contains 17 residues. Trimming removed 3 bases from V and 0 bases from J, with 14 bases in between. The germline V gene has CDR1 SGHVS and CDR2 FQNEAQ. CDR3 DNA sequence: TGTGCCAGCAGCTTCTCCTTGACAGGCGCGAACACCGGGGAGCTGTTTTTT. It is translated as CASSFSLTGANTGELFF.

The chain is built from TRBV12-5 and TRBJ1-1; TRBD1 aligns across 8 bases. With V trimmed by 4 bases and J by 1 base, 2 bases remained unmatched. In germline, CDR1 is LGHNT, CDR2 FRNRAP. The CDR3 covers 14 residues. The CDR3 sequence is CASGSGQGNTEAFF. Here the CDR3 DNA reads TGTGCTAGTGGTTCCGGACAGGGGAACACTGAAGCTTTCTTT.

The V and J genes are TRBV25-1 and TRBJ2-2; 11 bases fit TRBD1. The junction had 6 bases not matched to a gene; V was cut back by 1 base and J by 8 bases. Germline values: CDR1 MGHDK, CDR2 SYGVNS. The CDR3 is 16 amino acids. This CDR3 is CASSEFGTGGFGELFF. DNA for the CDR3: TGTGCCAGCAGTGAATTTGGGACAGGGGGGTTTGGGGAGCTGTTTTTT.

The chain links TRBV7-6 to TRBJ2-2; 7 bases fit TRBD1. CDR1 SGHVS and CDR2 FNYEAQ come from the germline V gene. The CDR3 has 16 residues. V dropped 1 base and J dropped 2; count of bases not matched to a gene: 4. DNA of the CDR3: TGTGCCAGCAGCTTAGTGGGACAGACTAACACCGGGGAGCTGTTTTTT. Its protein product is CASSLVGQTNTGELFF. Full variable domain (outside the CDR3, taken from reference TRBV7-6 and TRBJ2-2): GAGVSQSPRYKVTKRGQDVALRCDPISGHVSLYWYRQALGQGPEFLTYFNYEAQQDKSGLPNDRFSAERPEGSISTLTIQRTEQRDSAMYRCASSLVGQTNTGELFFGEGSRLTVL.

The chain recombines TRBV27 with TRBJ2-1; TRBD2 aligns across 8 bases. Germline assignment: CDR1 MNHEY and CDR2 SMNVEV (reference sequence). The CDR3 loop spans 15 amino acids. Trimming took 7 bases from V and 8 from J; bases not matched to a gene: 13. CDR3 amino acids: CASIDLSAGVHEQFF. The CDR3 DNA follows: TGTGCCAGCATTGACCTTTCAGCGGGAGTACATGAGCAGTTCTTC.

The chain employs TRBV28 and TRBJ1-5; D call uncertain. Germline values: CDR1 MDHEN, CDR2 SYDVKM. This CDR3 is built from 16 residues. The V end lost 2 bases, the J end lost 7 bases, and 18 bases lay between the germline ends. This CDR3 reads CASSLPGLPPRQPQHF. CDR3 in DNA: TGTGCCAGCAGTTTACCCGGACTCCCCCCGCGACAGCCCCAGCATTTT.

Here the CDR3 DNA reads TGTGCCACCAGTGATAGACAGGAAGATGGCTACACCTTC. It translates to CATSDRQEDGYTF. This chain links TRBV24-1 with TRBJ1-2; TRBD1 might be the D (6 bases). The CDR3 extends over 13 amino acids. Per the germline V gene, CDR1 is KGHDR and CDR2 is SFDVKD. V lost 3 bases to trimming and J lost 6 bases, with 10 bases between them.

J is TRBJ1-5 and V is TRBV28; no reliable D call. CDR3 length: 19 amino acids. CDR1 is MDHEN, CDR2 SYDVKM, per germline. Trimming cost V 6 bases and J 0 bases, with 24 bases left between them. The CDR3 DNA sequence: TGTGCCAGCAGAACCGATTTCGTTCAGGCCACGTATAGCAATCAGCCCCAGCATTTT. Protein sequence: CASRTDFVQATYSNQPQHF.

CDR3 protein: CASSQVGQGVAGANVLTF. The CDR3 nucleotides are TGTGCCAGCAGCCAAGTAGGACAGGGGGTAGCTGGGGCCAACGTCCTGACTTTC. This rearrangement joins TRBV3-1 (or the pseudogene TRBV3-2) to TRBJ2-6, with 10 bases matching TRBD1. The CDR3 consists of 18 residues. J lost 2 bases, V lost 1 base, and 5 bases had no gene match. In germline, CDR1 is LGHDT, CDR2 YNNKEL (reference sequence).

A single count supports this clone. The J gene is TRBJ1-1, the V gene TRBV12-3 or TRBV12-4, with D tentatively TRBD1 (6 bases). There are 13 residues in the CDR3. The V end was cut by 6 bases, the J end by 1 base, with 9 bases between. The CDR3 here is CASSRQENTEAFF. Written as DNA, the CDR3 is TGTGCCAGCAGCCGACAGGAGAACACTGAAGCTTTCTTT.

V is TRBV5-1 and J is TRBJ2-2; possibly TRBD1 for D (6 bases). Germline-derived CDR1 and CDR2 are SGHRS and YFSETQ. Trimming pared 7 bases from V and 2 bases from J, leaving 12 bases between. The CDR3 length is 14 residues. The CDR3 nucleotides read TGCGCCAGCGGATCCGGGACAAACACCGGGGAGCTGTTTTTT. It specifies CASGSGTNTGELFF.

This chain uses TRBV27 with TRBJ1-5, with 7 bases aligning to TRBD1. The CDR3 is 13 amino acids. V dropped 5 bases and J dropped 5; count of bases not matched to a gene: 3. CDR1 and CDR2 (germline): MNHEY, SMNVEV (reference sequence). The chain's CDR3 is CASSTGVDQPQHF. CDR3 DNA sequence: TGTGCCAGCAGTACAGGGGTGGATCAGCCCCAGCATTTT.

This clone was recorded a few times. CDR3 DNA sequence: TGTGCCAGCAGCCGACGGGACAGGGGTGGGGAAGACGGTGGCTACACCTTC. It is translated as CASSRRDRGGEDGGYTF. This rearrangement joins TRBV14 to TRBJ1-2; 10 bases agree with TRBD1. V lost 4 bases to trimming and J lost 7 bases; unmatched junction nucleotides: 15. CDR3 length equals 17 residues. The germline V gene has CDR1 SGHDN and CDR2 FVKESK.